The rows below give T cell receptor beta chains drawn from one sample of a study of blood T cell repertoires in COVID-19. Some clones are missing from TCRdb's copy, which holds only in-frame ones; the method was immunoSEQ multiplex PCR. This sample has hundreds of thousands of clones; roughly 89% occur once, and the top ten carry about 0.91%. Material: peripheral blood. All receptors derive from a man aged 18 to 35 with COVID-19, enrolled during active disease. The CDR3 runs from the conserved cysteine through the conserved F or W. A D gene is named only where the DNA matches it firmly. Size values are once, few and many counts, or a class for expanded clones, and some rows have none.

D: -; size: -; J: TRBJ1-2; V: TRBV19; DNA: TGTGCCAGTAGTATGGGGGGGACCTATGGCTACACCTTC; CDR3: CASSMGGTYGYTF
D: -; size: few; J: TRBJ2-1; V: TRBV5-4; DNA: TGTGCCAGCAGCTTTAGCGGATCCTCCTACAATGAGCAGTTCTTC; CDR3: CASSFSGSSYNEQFF
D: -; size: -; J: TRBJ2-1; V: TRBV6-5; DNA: TGTGCCAGCAGCCCGAGCTCCTACAATGAGCAGTTCTTC; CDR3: CASSPSSYNEQFF
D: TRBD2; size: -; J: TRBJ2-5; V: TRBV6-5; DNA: TGTGCCAGCAAAGTAGCGGGGGGAGAGACCCAGTACTTC; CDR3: CASKVAGGETQYF
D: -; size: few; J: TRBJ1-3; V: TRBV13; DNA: TGTGCCAGCACCCACAGGGCTGGAAACACCATATATTTT; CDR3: CASTHRAGNTIYF
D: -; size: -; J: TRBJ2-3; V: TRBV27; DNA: TGTGCCAGCAGTTTAGGGACAACGACCTTCACAGATACGCAGTATTTT; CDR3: CASSLGTTTFTDTQYF
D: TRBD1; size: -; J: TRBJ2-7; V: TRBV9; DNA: TGTGCCAGCAGCGGCGGGACAGGGAATGTCGAGCAGTACTTC; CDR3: CASSGGTGNVEQYF
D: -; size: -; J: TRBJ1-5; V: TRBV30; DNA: TGTGCCTGGAGTGTAGAGGGAGGCAGCCACCAGCCCCAGCATTTT; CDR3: CAWSVEGGSHQPQHF
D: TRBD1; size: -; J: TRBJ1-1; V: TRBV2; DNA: TGTGCCAGCAGAAACAGGGGGCTGAACACTGAAGCTTTCTTT; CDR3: CASRNRGLNTEAFF
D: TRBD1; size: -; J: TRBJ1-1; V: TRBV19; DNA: TGTGCCAGCCTACGGAACGACAGGGGACGGAACACTGAAGCTTTCTTT; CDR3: CASLRNDRGRNTEAFF
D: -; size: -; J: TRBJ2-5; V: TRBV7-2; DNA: TGTGCCAGCAGCCGCTGGCTAGGGCGGAGGGAGACCCAGTACTTC; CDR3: CASSRWLGRRETQYF
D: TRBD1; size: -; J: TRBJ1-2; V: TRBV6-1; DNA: TGTGCCAGCAGTGAAATCGCAGGGGGGCATGGCTACACCTTC; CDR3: CASSEIAGGHGYTF
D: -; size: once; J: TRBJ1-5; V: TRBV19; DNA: TGTGCCAGTAGTATAGTTCCCAGGGTGGGTCAGCCCCAGCATTTT; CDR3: CASSIVPRVGQPQHF
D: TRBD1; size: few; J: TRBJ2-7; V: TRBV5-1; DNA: TGCGCCAGCAGCGGAGGGACAGGGACCTACGAGCAGTACTTC; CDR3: CASSGGTGTYEQYF
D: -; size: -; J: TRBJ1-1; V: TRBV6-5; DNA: TGTGCCAGCAAAAGGCGGACTGAAGCTTTCTTT; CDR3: CASKRRTEAFF
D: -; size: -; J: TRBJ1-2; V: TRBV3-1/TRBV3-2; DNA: TGTGCCAGCAGCCAATTGGCGGGGGCAGGCTATGGCTACACCTTC; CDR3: CASSQLAGAGYGYTF
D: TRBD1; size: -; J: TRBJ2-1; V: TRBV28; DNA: TGTGCCAGCAGTTTAAGGGGACAGGGGGATGAGCAGTTCTTC; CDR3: CASSLRGQGDEQFF
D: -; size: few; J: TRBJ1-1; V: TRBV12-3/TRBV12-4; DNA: TGTGCCAGCAGTTTAGAGGGGGAGTCTTTCTTT; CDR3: CASSLEGESFF
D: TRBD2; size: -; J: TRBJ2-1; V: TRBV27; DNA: TGTGCCAGCAGTTTCTCCGGGACTAGCGGATACAATGAGCAGTTCTTC; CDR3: CASSFSGTSGYNEQFF